This TCR beta chain was recovered during a study of T cell repertoires in cytomegalovirus infection. At least ten counts were recorded for this clonotype. TCRdb ran MiXCR on the reads and lists one entry per CDR3 protein. In the table there are 400,000 or so distinct CDR3 sequences, about a third of which are singletons. The CDR3 runs to 15 residues. V trimming: 8 bases; J trimming: 6 bases; junction bases outside the gene matches: 6. The germline V gene encodes CDR1 LNHDA and CDR2 SQIVND (reference sequence). The TCR sequence derives from a human donor in good health (CMV status not recorded). Some clones in this sample may be carry-over from other donors' samples. The chain recombines TRBV19 with TRBJ2-1; TRBD2 matches at 14 bases. Sample: PBMCs. DNA for the CDR3: TGTGCCAGTGGAGGACTAGCGGGGGGAGTCAATGAGCAGTTCTTC. It encodes CASGGLAGGVNEQFF.